Sequencing of this T cell receptor (beta chain) was carried out in a study of early T cells in non-severe SARS-CoV-2 infection. Overall study: The input, bulk RNA from unsorted whole blood, was sequenced, and chains were unpaired. Study findings and constraints: Private and CD4 specificities were missed by VDJdb matching, which favored anti-spike CD8 responses.

This clonotype was counted at least ten times. Antigen: not known. V was cut by 7 bases and J by 7 bases, with 13 bases left in between. CDR3 length equals 12 residues. The germline V gene has CDR1 MDHEN and CDR2 SYDVKM. The TCR library protocol was used to attach unique molecular identifiers. These identifiers were attached to individual cDNA molecules. TCRdb re-analysed the 5' RACE reads in MiXCR, keeping a single row per CDR3 protein. Seen here are more than 55,000 distinct CDR3 sequences, about 4.9% observed once, and the top ten hold approximately 3.7%. The starting material was whole blood, obtained at baseline. The clonotype was recovered from an adult who was a healthcare worker with PCR-confirmed SARS-CoV-2 infection or an uninfected control (not recorded which). The donor label of this sample is uncertain. The chain links TRBV28 to TRBJ1-1; D gene ambiguous. CDR3 residues: CASIGRLSEAFF. Here the CDR3 DNA reads TGTGCCAGCATAGGTCGGCTGAGTGAAGCTTTCTTT.